This T cell receptor beta chain was recovered during a study of shared clonotypes between healthy human individuals (dated by TCRdb to the early 2020s). Describing the broader study: The cohort included three men and two women between 18 and 49 years of age. For each donor, three plates each were used for CD4 naive and CD4 memory, two plates were used for CD8 naive, and one plate was used for CD8 memory. The study deeply sequenced blood TCR repertoires of several healthy adults to estimate repertoire size and the extent of clonotype sharing between individuals. To increase sequencing depth and limit assay-specific biases, TCR repertoire library preparation and sequencing were carried out by different laboratories using diverse techniques. Each donor's leukapheresis produced roughly between about 0.9 and 9.5 billion PBMCs.

The CDR3 runs 16 amino acids, cysteine and phenylalanine included. The DNA shown is the 48-base CDR3, in frame from base 1. From the germline V gene, CDR1 is SGDLS and CDR2 is YYNGEE. V has 3 bases trimmed and J has 0 bases trimmed; junction bases matching no gene number 6. Points the paper makes about the study in general: Across a handful of donors, approximately 5% of naive CD4, 3.5% of naive CD8, approximately 2.5% of memory CD4, and under 0.45% of memory CD8 clonotypes were shared. Sampling was restricted to blood, and TCR repertoires in tissue are likely to differ from TCR repertoires in blood. Rarefaction of sorted-subset datasets indicated incomplete sequencing despite the large sequencing depth. Based on pairwise subsampling, the degree of clonotype sharing among donors was expected to be affected by sequencing depth. Naive subsets generally had larger estimated clonotype richness than memory subsets. Clonotypes shared by all four sorted-subset donors showed higher generation probabilities than non-shared clonotypes. The genetic and exposure-history diversity represented was limited by the small number of donors.

This clone came up once. No antigen is known for it. No much larger clonotype is one base removed from it; base qualities were not supplied. TCR CDR3 regions were amplified from genomic DNA by multiplex PCR using the deep immunoSEQ assay. Extracted genomic DNA from each cell subset was distributed evenly across all wells of several immunoSEQ 96-well plates, and each plate was treated as a replicate. For sorted subsets, each replicate PCR was loaded with approximately 190 ng genomic DNA, equivalent to some 27,000 T cell genomes. The purified libraries were quantified using a Qubit 3.0 fluorometer, sized with a Bioanalyzer 2100, and then quantified again using the KAPA Library Quantification kit. A separate single-read 150-cycle Illumina NextSeq 550 flow cell was used to sequence each immunoSEQ 96-well plate. For the original study's pipeline: Because the immunoSEQ output held only junctional sequences and lacked quality scores, the filtering could not match the filtering applied to full-length reads. To assign V/J genes and CDR3, sequences were annotated using PyIR, a Python wrapper for IgBLAST v1.9, with IMGT germline references. Reads were filtered out if the reads had weak V/J assignments (E-value above 1e-6), no CDR3, stop codons, out-of-frame junctions, or ambiguous translated residues. V3J clonotypes were defined as sequences sharing the same inferred V gene, J gene, and CDR3 amino acid sequence. To compute the percentage overlap between repertoires, the number of shared unique clonotypes was divided by the size of the smaller repertoire. RTK rarefaction, the Chao1 estimator, and Recon v2.1 estimates of unobserved clonotypes were used to assess repertoire richness. For all TCRbeta clonotypes obtained by the gDNA method from a handful of donors, generation probabilities were computed with OLGA. Not all clones reach the TCRdb copy of this immuneACCESS table, which keeps in-frame sequences only. Checked studies attribute under half of the gap to unresolved V genes and leave the rest unexplained. The DNA gave D and trimming, while V, J and clone size come from that table. Recorded for this sample are about 330,000 clones; over 65% of them occurred a single time. The ten biggest clones cover over 9% of the sample.

The donors were healthy, HIV-negative adults with no recently reported acute infections or vaccinations. Only Caucasian adults living in Nashville, Tennessee, USA were represented among the donors. CD4+ T cells were enriched by magnetic negative selection, after which naive cells were positively selected on CD45RA and the negative fraction was taken as the memory subset. Blood was obtained by leukapheresis, after which PBMCs were separated by Ficoll-Histopaque density gradient centrifugation and cryopreserved in liquid nitrogen vapor phase. Analytical flow cytometry was used to check the purity and quantity of every magnetically sorted T cell population. Each sorted fraction had its genomic DNA isolated and then quantified by UV absorbance on a Nanodrop 2000c.

Sequencing was done on a sample of memory CD4+ T cells sorted from blood. The sample's cell subset or site, from its label and the paper: CD45RA-negative fraction. The TCR was taken from a man under 40 in good health. The chain joins TRBV9 to TRBJ2-1; TRBD2 agrees with 7 junctional bases. The nucleotides read TGTGCCAGCAGCGGGACTAGTTCCCTCTCCTACAATGAGCAGTTCTTC. Translated, it gives CASSGTSSLSYNEQFF.